This T cell receptor (beta chain) was documented in a study of CD8+CD57+ T cells in acquired aplastic anemia. Study context: The average for DNA from sorted CD4+ and CD8+ cells was 3.2 ug. Reads per healthy sample averaged about 9.8 million (CD4+) and fewer than 13 million (CD8+). Study results and caveats: Patients and controls had in common around 29 CD8+ CDR3 sequences. Statistical testing detected no significant gap in CD8+ Simpson's diversity between patients and controls.

Trimming pared 1 base from V and 3 bases from J, leaving 9 bases between. CDR1 is LGHNA, CDR2 YSLEER, per germline. The CDR3 consists of 14 residues. For CDR3 and TCR beta VDJ profiling, genomic DNA was the template used. MiXCR, run by TCRdb on the reads, gives a single entry per CDR3 protein. The data hold roughly 200,000 distinct CDR3 sequences, with over 60% observed a single time. This clonotype was picked up a small number of times. Its antigen remains unidentified. The sequence was obtained from a human donor in good health. Material: sorted CD4+, CD8+, or CD8+CD57+ T cells (not recorded which) from PBMCs. The chain joins TRBV4-3 to TRBJ1-1, with a possible D match to TRBD1 (6 bases). CDR3 in amino acids: CASSQAGGHTEAFF. Written as DNA, the CDR3 is TGCGCCAGCAGCCAAGCCGGGGGCCACACTGAAGCTTTCTTT.